The clone carrying this T cell receptor beta chain turned up a few times. The data were obtained in a study of T cell repertoires in cytomegalovirus infection. On the study more broadly: Public TCR beta signature analysis indicated the presence of both CMV infection and matching HLA type.

The germline V gene has CDR1 SGHVS and CDR2 FNYEAQ. V dropped 1 base and J dropped 6 bases, with 11 bases sitting between them. This CDR3 has 14 residues. In TCRdb, the reads were re-called with MiXCR into one record per CDR3 protein. The profile covers about 600,000 distinct CDR3 sequences, with 24% appearing a single time and roughly 8% taken by the ten largest. Sequences were obtained from CD8+ T cells from PBMCs. This chain links TRBV7-6 with TRBJ2-3; D is perhaps TRBD2 (5 bases). The origin of this receptor is a human donor in good health (CMV status not recorded). Some clones in this sample may be carry-over from other donors' samples. The CDR3 DNA reads TGTGCCAGCAGCTTAGTAGGAGGCGACGATACGCAGTATTTT. Protein sequence: CASSLVGGDDTQYF. Variable domain in full (rest from reference TRBV7-6 and TRBJ2-3): GAGVSQSPRYKVTKRGQDVALRCDPISGHVSLYWYRQALGQGPEFLTYFNYEAQQDKSGLPNDRFSAERPEGSISTLTIQRTEQRDSAMYRCASSLVGGDDTQYFGPGTRLTVL.